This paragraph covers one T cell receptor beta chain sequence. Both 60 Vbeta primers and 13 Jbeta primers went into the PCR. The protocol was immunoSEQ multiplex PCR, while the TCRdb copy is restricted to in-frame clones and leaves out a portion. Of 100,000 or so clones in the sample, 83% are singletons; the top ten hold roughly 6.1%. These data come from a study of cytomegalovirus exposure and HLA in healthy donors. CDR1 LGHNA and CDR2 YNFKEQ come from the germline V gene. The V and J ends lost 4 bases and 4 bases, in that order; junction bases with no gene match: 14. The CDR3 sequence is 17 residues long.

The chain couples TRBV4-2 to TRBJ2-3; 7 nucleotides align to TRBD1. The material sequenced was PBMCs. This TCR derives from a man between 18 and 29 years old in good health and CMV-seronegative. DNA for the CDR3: TGTGCCAGCAGCCCATTCGGACAGGTCAGAGAGTCAGATACGCAGTATTTT. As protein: CASSPFGQVRESDTQYF.